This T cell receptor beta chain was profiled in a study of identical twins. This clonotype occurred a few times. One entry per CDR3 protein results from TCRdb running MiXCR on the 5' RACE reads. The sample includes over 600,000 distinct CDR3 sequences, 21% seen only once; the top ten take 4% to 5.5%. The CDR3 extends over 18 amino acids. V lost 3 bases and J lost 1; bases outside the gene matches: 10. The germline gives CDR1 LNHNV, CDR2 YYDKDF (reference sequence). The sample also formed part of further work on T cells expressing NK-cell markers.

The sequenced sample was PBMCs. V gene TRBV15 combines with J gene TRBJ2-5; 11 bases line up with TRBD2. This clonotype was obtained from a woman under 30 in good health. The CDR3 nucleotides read TGTGCCACCAGCAGGGGAAGAGGGACTAGCGGAACCCAAGAGACCCAGTACTTC. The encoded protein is CATSRGRGTSGTQETQYF.